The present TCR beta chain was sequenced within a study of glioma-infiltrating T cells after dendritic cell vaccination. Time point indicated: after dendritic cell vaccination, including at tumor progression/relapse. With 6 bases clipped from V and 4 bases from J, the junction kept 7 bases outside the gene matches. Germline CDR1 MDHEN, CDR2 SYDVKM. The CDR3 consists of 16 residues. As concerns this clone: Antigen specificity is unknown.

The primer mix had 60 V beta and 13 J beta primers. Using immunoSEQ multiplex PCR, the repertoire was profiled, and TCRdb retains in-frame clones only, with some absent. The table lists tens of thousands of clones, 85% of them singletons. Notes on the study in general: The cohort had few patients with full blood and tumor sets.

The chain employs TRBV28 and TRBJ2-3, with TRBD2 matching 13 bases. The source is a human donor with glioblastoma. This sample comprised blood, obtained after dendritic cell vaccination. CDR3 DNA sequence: TGTGCCAGCAGCCAGACTAGCGGGAGGTCGGCAGATACGCAGTATTTT. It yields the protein CASSQTSGRSADTQYF.